A single sample gave rise to the 20 T cell receptor beta chains below, sequenced in a study of cytomegalovirus exposure and HLA in healthy donors. In the PCR, 60 Vbeta and 13 Jbeta primers were used. Data came from immunoSEQ multiplex PCR; TCRdb stores just in-frame clones and leaves some out. The sample gives some 120,000 clones, roughly 69% of which show up once; about 7.8% is in the top ten. Source material: PBMCs. The receptors were gathered from a woman aged 40 to 49 in good health and CMV-seropositive.

The V call is TRBV10-3, the J call TRBJ1-1; 9 bases line up with TRBD1. Germline V CDR1 and CDR2: ENHRY, SYGVKD. The length of the CDR3 is 13 residues. The ends lost 11 bases at V and 1 base at J; junction bases unmatched: 5. In DNA form, the CDR3 reads TGTGCCGCACAGGGACAGGGGAACACTGAAGCTTTCTTT. Residues: CAAQGQGNTEAFF.

This clone was counted between two and nine times. V usage is TRBV6-1 and J usage is TRBJ1-2; 10 bases match TRBD1. Germline V CDR1 and CDR2: MNHNS, SASEGT. Losses at the gene ends were 3 bases for V and 6 bases for J; bases not matched to a gene: 4. The CDR3 sequence is 14 residues long. The CDR3 region is CASSEGTGVDGYTF. The DNA for the CDR3 is TGTGCCAGCAGTGAGGGGACAGGGGTAGATGGCTACACCTTC.

The J gene is TRBJ1-3, the V gene TRBV4-1, with TRBD1 identical over 8 bases. CDR3 length equals 20 residues. Trimming removed 4 bases from V and 0 bases from J; junction bases left unmatched: 17. CDR1 MGHRA and CDR2 YSYEKL come from the germline V gene. CDR3 bases: TGCGCCAGCAGCCGCCCCCCCGGGACAGGAGTCATATTCTCTGGAAACACCATATATTTT. Translation: CASSRPPGTGVIFSGNTIYF.

The chain is built from TRBV11-3 and TRBJ2-1; D may be TRBD2 (6 bases). Deletions cut 0 bases from V and 4 bases from J, with 10 bases between. The CDR3 has 15 amino acids. Per the germline V gene, CDR1 is SGHNT and CDR2 is YENEEA. CDR3 sequence: CASSLDRAGYNEQFF. CDR3 coding DNA: TGTGCCAGCAGCTTAGATCGGGCGGGGTACAATGAGCAGTTCTTC. Full variable domain (outside the CDR3, taken from reference TRBV11-3 and TRBJ2-1): EAGVVQSPRYKIIEKKQPVAFWCNPISGHNTLYWYLQNLGQGPELLIRYENEEAVDDSQLPKDRFSAERLKGVDSTLKIQPAELGDSAVYLCASSLDRAGYNEQFFGPGTRLTVL.

This chain links TRBV4-3 with TRBJ2-3; D perhaps matches TRBD1 (5 bases). V shed 1 base and J shed 2 bases, with 13 bases lying between them. The CDR3 runs 16 residues. Germline V gene data show CDR1 as LGHNA and CDR2 as YSLEER. For the CDR3, the DNA is TGCGCCAGCAGCCAAGGGAGTCAGGGAAACACAGATACGCAGTATTTT. It translates to CASSQGSQGNTDTQYF.

This clone was detected a few times. The chain uses TRBV4-1 and TRBJ2-5, with TRBD2 matching over 13 bases. J gave up 5 bases and V 1 base, and 7 bases lay outside the gene matches. CDR3 length: 17 amino acids. Germline values: CDR1 MGHRA, CDR2 YSYEKL. This CDR3 reads CASSQGGLAGVGETQYF. As DNA, the CDR3 is TGCGCCAGCAGCCAAGGAGGACTAGCGGGGGTCGGGGAGACCCAGTACTTC.

The chain carries TRBV9 and TRBJ1-5; D remains ambiguous. The germline V and J ends were trimmed by 0 bases and 1 base, with 8 bases remaining between them. Germline V gives CDR1 SGDLS, CDR2 YYNGEE. This CDR3 region has 15 residues. CDR3: CASSVDPSSNQPQHF. The CDR3 DNA reads TGTGCCAGCAGCGTAGATCCCTCCAGCAATCAGCCCCAGCATTTT.

This clone has just a few counts. DNA of the CDR3: TGTGCCAGCAGCGTAAGGAGGAACACTGAAGCTTTCTTT. It codes for CASSVRRNTEAFF. The chain uses TRBV9 and TRBJ1-1; D remains ambiguous. The V end was cut by 1 base, the J end by 1 base, with 5 bases between. Germline V lookup: CDR1 SGDLS, CDR2 YYNGEE. The CDR3 length is 13 residues.

CDR3 amino acids: CASSLQAGGSETQYF. The CDR3 DNA follows: TGTGCCAGCAGCTTACAAGCGGGGGGGTCTGAGACCCAGTACTTC. This chain connects TRBV7-9 to TRBJ2-5, with TRBD2 matching 10 bases. Germline lookup yields CDR1 SEHNR and CDR2 FQNEAQ (reference sequence). V dropped 2 bases and J dropped 5; count of bases not matched to a gene: 5. This CDR3 has 15 residues.

V is TRBV5-4 and J is TRBJ2-1; possibly TRBD2 for D (6 bases). With 2 bases removed from V and 8 bases from J, the gap between germline ends came to 14 bases. There are 14 residues in the CDR3. Germline values: CDR1 SGHNT, CDR2 YYREEE (reference sequence). CDR3 sequence reads: CASSFRASVDEQFF. As DNA, the CDR3 is TGTGCCAGCAGCTTCAGGGCTAGCGTCGATGAGCAGTTCTTC.

V is TRBV15 and J is TRBJ1-2; 10 bases are a match to TRBD1. V dropped 5 bases and J dropped 9; count of bases not matched to a gene: 12. Germline V gene sequence: CDR1 LNHNV, CDR2 YYDKDF (reference sequence). The CDR3 contains 15 residues. The chain's CDR3 is CATSGRDRGVFRYTF. The CDR3 DNA sequence: TGTGCCACCAGCGGTCGGGACAGGGGCGTGTTTCGCTACACCTTC.

This chain uses TRBV9 with TRBJ2-5, with D tentatively TRBD2 (5 bases). V was trimmed by 0 bases and J by 5 bases, leaving 11 bases between them. The CDR3 totals 14 residues. Germline CDR1 is SGDLS and CDR2 is YYNGEE. Written as DNA, the CDR3 is TGTGCCAGCAGCGTAGGTGATAGCGCTGAGACCCAGTACTTC. Protein: CASSVGDSAETQYF.

This chain joins TRBV6-5 and TRBJ1-2; 7 positions agree with TRBD1. The junction had 2 bases not matched to a gene; V was cut back by 5 bases and J by 2 bases. CDR1 is MNHEY, CDR2 SVGAGI, per germline. The CDR3 spans 13 residues. CDR3 sequence: CASSNRGNYGYTF. CDR3 sequence (DNA): TGTGCCAGCAGTAACAGGGGAAACTATGGCTACACCTTC.

This rearrangement joins TRBV18 to TRBJ1-2; 7 bases agree with TRBD1. The trim removed 3 bases at V and 7 bases at J, leaving 8 bases unmatched. The CDR3 spans 14 residues. Looked up from germline, CDR1 is KGHSH and CDR2 is LQKENI. The CDR3, as DNA: TGTGCCAGCTCACCGAGGGACAGCGTTTCTGGCTACACCTTC. Its translation: CASSPRDSVSGYTF.

The rearrangement joins TRBV6-6 to TRBJ2-6; a weak D match, TRBD1 (5 bases). V was trimmed by 5 bases and J by 0 bases, leaving 11 bases between them. This CDR3 is 16 amino acids long. The germline CDR1 and CDR2 sequences are MNHNY and SVGAGI (reference sequence). The CDR3 spells CASSRTRNSGANVLTF. Written as DNA, the CDR3 is TGTGCCAGCAGTAGGACAAGGAACTCTGGGGCCAACGTCCTGACTTTC.

This chain connects TRBV2 to TRBJ2-3; tentative D call: TRBD2 (6 bases). The CDR3 extends over 18 amino acids. Germline CDR1 is SNHLY and CDR2 is FYNNEI. V shed 6 bases and J shed 0 bases, with 22 bases lying between them. The CDR3, as DNA: TGTGCCAGCAGCGTACTCCCTTGGATGGCGGGGAGCACAGATACGCAGTATTTT. Residues: CASSVLPWMAGSTDTQYF.

This clone was found once. V and J are TRBV29-1 and TRBJ2-5; 7 bases match TRBD2. Germline-derived CDR1 and CDR2 are SQVTM and ANQGSEA. The CDR3 spans 11 residues. V was pared by 7 bases and J by 4 bases, with 3 bases of the junction left unmatched. The CDR3, as DNA: TGCAGCGGAACGGGGGGAGAGACCCAGTACTTC. This encodes CSGTGGETQYF.

The J gene is TRBJ1-2, the V gene TRBV5-4, with TRBD1 matching over 10 bases. Germline V lookup: CDR1 SGHNT, CDR2 YYREEE (reference sequence). The trim removed 7 bases at V and 3 bases at J, leaving 6 bases unmatched. This CDR3 has 14 residues. DNA of the CDR3: TGTGCCAGCTCCCAGGACAGGGGGGACTATGGCTACACCTTC. It codes for CASSQDRGDYGYTF.

This clone was observed once. The genes are TRBV2 and TRBJ1-6; no reliable D call. In germline, CDR1 is SNHLY, CDR2 FYNNEI. Trimming took off 6 bases at V and 6 bases at J, with 12 bases between the two ends. The CDR3 spans 14 residues. The CDR3 sequence: CASSGSFGNSPLHF. The CDR3 coding sequence is TGTGCCAGCAGCGGGTCATTCGGTAATTCACCCCTCCACTTT.

The V gene is TRBV6-5, the J gene TRBJ1-6, with a possible D match to TRBD1 (5 bases). Germline CDR1 and CDR2: MNHEY and SVGAGI. The CDR3 spans 14 residues. The V end was cut by 6 bases, the J end by 8 bases, with 14 bases between. For the CDR3, the DNA is TGTGCCAGCAGGCGACAGTGGTGGGATTCACCCCTCCACTTT. Translated: CASRRQWWDSPLHF.